This TCR beta chain was recorded in a study of T cell repertoires in cytomegalovirus infection. Study information: From public TCR beta signatures came an indication of both CMV infection and matching HLA type.

Study-level points and caveats: The response measured ex vivo was dominated by TCR beta clonotypes (HLA-C-restricted and CMV-specific). Of the TCR beta families, the public ones yielded a cumulative frequency that identified carriers of CMV plus the relevant HLA.

Germline CDR1 reads MGHRA; CDR2 reads YSYEKL. V lost 0 bases and J lost 4, with 13 bases in between. There are 15 residues in the CDR3. This clonotype was recorded a few times. As yet, its antigen is unknown. TCRdb called the reads again in MiXCR, with one record for every CDR3 protein. This table has some 240,000 distinct CDR3 sequences, around 15% appearing once. This chain joins TRBV4-1 and TRBJ2-7; D ambiguous. This clonotype originated in a human donor in good health (CMV status not recorded). Some clones in this sample may be carry-over from other donors' samples. The sequenced material came from CD8+ T cells from PBMCs. In nucleotides, the CDR3 is TGCGCCAGCAGCCAAGATTTCCGACGGATTTACGAGCAGTACTTC. It specifies CASSQDFRRIYEQYF.